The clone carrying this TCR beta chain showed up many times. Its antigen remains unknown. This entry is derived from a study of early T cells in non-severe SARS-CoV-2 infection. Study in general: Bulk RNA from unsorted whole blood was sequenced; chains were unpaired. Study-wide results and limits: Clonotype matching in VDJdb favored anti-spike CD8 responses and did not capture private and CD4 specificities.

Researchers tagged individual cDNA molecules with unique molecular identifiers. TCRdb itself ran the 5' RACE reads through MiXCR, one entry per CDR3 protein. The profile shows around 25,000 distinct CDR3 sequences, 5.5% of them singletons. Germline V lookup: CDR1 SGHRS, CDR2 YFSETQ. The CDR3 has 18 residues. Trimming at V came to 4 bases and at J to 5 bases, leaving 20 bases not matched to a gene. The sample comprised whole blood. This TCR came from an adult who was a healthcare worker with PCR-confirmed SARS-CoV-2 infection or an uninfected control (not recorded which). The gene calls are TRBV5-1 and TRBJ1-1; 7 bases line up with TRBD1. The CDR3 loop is CASSQPKDRSGLMTEAFF. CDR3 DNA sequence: TGCGCCAGCAGCCAGCCCAAGGACAGGTCAGGGTTAATGACTGAAGCTTTCTTT.